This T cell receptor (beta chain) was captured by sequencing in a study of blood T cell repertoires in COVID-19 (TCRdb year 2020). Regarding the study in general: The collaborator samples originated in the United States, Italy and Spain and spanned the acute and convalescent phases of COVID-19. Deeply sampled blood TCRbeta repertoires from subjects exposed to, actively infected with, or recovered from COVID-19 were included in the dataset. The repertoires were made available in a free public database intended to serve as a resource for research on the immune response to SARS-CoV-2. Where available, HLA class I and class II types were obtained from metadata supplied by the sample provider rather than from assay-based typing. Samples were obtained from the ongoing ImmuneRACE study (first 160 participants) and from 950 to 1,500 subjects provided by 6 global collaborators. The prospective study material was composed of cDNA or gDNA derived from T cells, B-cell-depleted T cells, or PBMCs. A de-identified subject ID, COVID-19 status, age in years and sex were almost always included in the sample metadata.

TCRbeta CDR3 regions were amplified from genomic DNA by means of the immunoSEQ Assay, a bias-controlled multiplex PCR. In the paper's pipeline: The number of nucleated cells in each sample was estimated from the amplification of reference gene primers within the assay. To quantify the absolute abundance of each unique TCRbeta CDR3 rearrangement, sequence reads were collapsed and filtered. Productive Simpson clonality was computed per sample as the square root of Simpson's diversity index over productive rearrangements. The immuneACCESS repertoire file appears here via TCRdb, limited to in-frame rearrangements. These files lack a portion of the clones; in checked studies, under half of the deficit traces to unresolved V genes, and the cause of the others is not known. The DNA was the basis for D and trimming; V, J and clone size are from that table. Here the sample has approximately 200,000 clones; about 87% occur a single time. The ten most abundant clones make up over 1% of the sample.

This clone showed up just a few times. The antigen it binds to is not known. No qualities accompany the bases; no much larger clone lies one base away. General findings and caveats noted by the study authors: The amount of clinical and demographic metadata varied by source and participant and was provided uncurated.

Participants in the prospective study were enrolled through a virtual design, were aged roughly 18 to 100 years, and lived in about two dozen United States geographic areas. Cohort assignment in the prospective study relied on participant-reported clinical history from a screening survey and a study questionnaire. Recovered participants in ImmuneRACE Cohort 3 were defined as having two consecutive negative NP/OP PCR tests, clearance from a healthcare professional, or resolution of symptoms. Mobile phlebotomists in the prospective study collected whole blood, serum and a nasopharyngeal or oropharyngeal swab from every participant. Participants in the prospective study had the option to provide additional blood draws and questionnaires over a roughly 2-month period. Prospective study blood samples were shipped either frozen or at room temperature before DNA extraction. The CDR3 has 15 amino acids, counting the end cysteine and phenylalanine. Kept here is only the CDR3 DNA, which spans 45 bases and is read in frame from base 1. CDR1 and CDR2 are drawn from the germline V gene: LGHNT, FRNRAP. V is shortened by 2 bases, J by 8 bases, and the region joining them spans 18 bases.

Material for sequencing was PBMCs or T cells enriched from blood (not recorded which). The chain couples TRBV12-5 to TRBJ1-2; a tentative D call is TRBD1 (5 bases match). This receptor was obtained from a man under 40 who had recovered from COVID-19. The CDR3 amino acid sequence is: CASGLSWASGKGYTF. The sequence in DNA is TGTGCTAGTGGTTTGTCCTGGGCGTCAGGGAAAGGCTACACCTTC.